A single sample gave rise to the 29 T cell receptor beta chains below, sequenced in a study of blood T cell repertoires in COVID-19. Clones were read by immunoSEQ multiplex PCR, and TCRdb kept only the in-frame ones, dropping some. Here the sample spans under 85,000 clones, roughly 87% being singletons. The sequencing input was peripheral blood. These receptor sequences come from a man older than 75 with acute or convalescent COVID-19.

This clone has just one count. The chain employs TRBV10-3 and TRBJ2-3; 15 bases are a match to TRBD2. Germline CDR1 reads ENHRY; CDR2 reads SYGVKD. V lost 6 bases and J lost 3; bases outside the gene matches: 1. The CDR3 has 15 amino acids. The CDR3 DNA reads TGTGCCATCAGCGGACTAGCGGGAGGGACAGATACGCAGTATTTT. This gives the protein CAISGLAGGTDTQYF.

The chain recombines TRBV29-1 with TRBJ2-7; 8 nucleotides agree with TRBD1. CDR1 is SQVTM and CDR2 is ANQGSEA in the germline V gene. The CDR3 is 14 residues long. Germline trimming cut 2 bases from V and 1 base from J; bases unmatched to any gene: 4. The CDR3 is CSVESGGPSYEQYF. In DNA form, the CDR3 reads TGCAGCGTTGAATCAGGGGGCCCTTCCTACGAGCAGTACTTC.

The chain has TRBV12-5 and TRBJ2-3; TRBD2 aligns across 9 bases. This CDR3 is 15 amino acids long. Per germline, CDR1 LGHNT and CDR2 FRNRAP. The ends lost 4 bases at V and 1 base at J; junction bases unmatched: 3. CDR3 loop: CASGSRTSGTDTQYF. CDR3 nucleotide sequence: TGTGCTAGTGGTTCGCGGACTAGCGGCACAGATACGCAGTATTTT.

The chain is built from TRBV11-2 and TRBJ1-2; 7 bases are a match to TRBD1. From germline, CDR1 is SGHAT and CDR2 FQNNGV. The CDR3 has 14 amino acids. Germline trimming cut 1 base from V and 5 bases from J; bases unmatched to any gene: 4. CDR3 loop: CASSLGQGRYGYTF. The DNA of the CDR3 is TGTGCCAGCAGCTTAGGACAGGGAAGATATGGCTACACCTTC. Complete variable domain (other parts from reference TRBV11-2 and TRBJ1-2): EAGVAQSPRYKIIEKRQSVAFWCNPISGHATLYWYQQILGQGPKLLIQFQNNGVVDDSQLPKDRFSAERLKGVDSTLKIQPAKLEDSAVYLCASSLGQGRYGYTFGSGTRLTVV.

The rearrangement joins TRBV24-1 to TRBJ2-1, with D maybe TRBD2 (6 bases). The CDR3 extends over 17 amino acids. The V end lost 4 bases, the J end lost 11 bases, and 26 bases lay between the germline ends. Per the germline V gene, CDR1 is KGHDR and CDR2 is SFDVKD. The CDR3 bases are TGTGCCACCAGTGAGCCTGGAGGGGATGGGGTTGGGGTTAAGCAGTTCTTC. It yields the protein CATSEPGGDGVGVKQFF.

This chain links TRBV4-1 with TRBJ2-5; 12 bases line up with TRBD2. V trimming: 0 bases; J trimming: 4 bases; junction bases outside the gene matches: 6. CDR1 MGHRA and CDR2 YSYEKL come from the germline V gene. This CDR3 has 17 amino acids. CDR3 amino acids: CASSQDPPSGRVETQYF. CDR3 sequence (DNA): TGCGCCAGCAGCCAAGATCCCCCTAGCGGGAGGGTAGAGACCCAGTACTTC.

The chain joins TRBV2 to TRBJ2-1, with 10 nucleotides matching TRBD2. The CDR3 is 16 amino acids. The V gene end was trimmed by 7 bases and the J gene end by 7 bases; junction bases not matched to a gene: 13. CDR1 is SNHLY and CDR2 is FYNNEI in the germline V gene. This CDR3 reads CASNREREGLGNEQFF. In DNA, the CDR3 is TGTGCCAGCAATAGAGAGCGGGAGGGTTTGGGGAATGAGCAGTTCTTC.

The chain employs TRBV4-3 and TRBJ2-5, with TRBD1 as a possible D gene (5 bases). Germline CDR1 LGHNA, CDR2 YSLEER. This CDR3 is built from 14 residues. V lost 2 bases, J lost 1 base, and 8 bases lay in between. This chain's CDR3 is CASSQPGAQETQYF. CDR3 nucleotide sequence: TGCGCCAGCAGCCAACCTGGGGCCCAAGAGACCCAGTACTTC.

The chain is built from TRBV6-2 or TRBV6-3 and TRBJ1-2; D ambiguous. Per the germline V gene, CDR1 is MNHEY and CDR2 is SVGEGT. The ends were cut back, 2 bases at V and 4 bases at J, with 14 bases in the middle. This CDR3 is 15 amino acids long. CDR3 sequence (DNA): TGTGCCAGCAGTTACCCGGGTTCTTTCTTCTATGGCTACACCTTC. Its protein is CASSYPGSFFYGYTF.

This clone appeared a few times. The chain employs TRBV2 and TRBJ1-5; D uncertain. V shed 5 bases and J shed 0 bases, with 11 bases lying between them. Germline V gene sequence: CDR1 SNHLY, CDR2 FYNNEI. CDR3 size: 15 residues. CDR3 sequence reads: CASSRTEPSNQPQHF. Here the CDR3 DNA reads TGTGCCAGCAGTAGAACAGAGCCTAGCAATCAGCCCCAGCATTTT.

The rearrangement joins TRBV6-5 to TRBJ2-7; TRBD1 agrees at 7 bases. This CDR3 spans 15 amino acids. V gave up 0 bases and J gave up 3 bases; unmatched junction bases: 5. Germline CDR1 and CDR2: MNHEY and SVGAGI. CDR3: CASSYSWTGHYEQYF. The CDR3 DNA reads TGTGCCAGCAGTTACTCGTGGACAGGTCACTACGAGCAGTACTTC.

The CDR3 loop is CASSWTGDYGYTF. CDR3 sequence (DNA): TGTGCCAGCAGTTGGACAGGGGACTATGGCTACACCTTC. V usage is TRBV5-5 and J usage is TRBJ1-2, with 9 bases aligning to TRBD1. Germline-derived CDR1 and CDR2 are SGHKS and YYEKEE (reference sequence). The CDR3 runs 13 residues. Unmatched junction bases numbered 2, after V lost 5 bases and J lost 3 bases.

This clone showed up just a few times. The chain links TRBV29-1 to TRBJ1-1, with D maybe TRBD1 (6 bases). Germline CDR1 reads SQVTM; CDR2 reads ANQGSEA. Trimming shortened V by 1 base and J by 7 bases, and 7 bases separated the two germline ends. The CDR3 length is 11 residues. The CDR3 spells CSVEGGLEAFF. Here the CDR3 DNA reads TGCAGCGTTGAAGGGGGGCTTGAAGCTTTCTTT.

The V call is TRBV23-1, the J call TRBJ1-3; D unresolved. TRBV23-1 is an ORF, with its function uncertain. This CDR3 has 14 residues. Trimming took 10 bases from V and 0 from J, leaving 13 bases between them. The chain's CDR3 is CANLAISSGNTIYF. The CDR3, as DNA: TGCGCCAATTTAGCGATAAGCTCTGGAAACACCATATATTTT.

This sequence joins TRBV11-3 and TRBJ2-1; 9 nucleotides align to TRBD1. Germline V gives CDR1 SGHNT, CDR2 YENEEA. This CDR3 comprises 15 residues. The V and J ends lost 4 bases and 7 bases, in that order; junction bases with no gene match: 8. In nucleotides, the CDR3 is TGTGCCAGCAGCTCTAAGGGACAGGGAGGGAATGAGCAGTTCTTC. It encodes CASSSKGQGGNEQFF.

The rearrangement links TRBV3-1 (or the pseudogene TRBV3-2) to TRBJ1-1; the D is unclear. V shed 8 bases and J shed 4 bases, with 17 bases lying between them. Germline assignment: CDR1 LGHDT and CDR2 YNNKEL (reference sequence). The CDR3 has 14 amino acids. As DNA, the CDR3 is TGTGCCAGCTCCCCCGGGGTGTTCAGCACTGAAGCTTTCTTT. Amino acids: CASSPGVFSTEAFF.

The gene calls are TRBV2 and TRBJ2-6; 10 bases are a match to TRBD2. Trimming at V came to 3 bases and at J to 6 bases, leaving 17 bases not matched to a gene. The CDR3 totals 20 residues. Germline V lookup: CDR1 SNHLY, CDR2 FYNNEI. The CDR3 DNA is TGTGCCAGCAGTGACGGAGTAGCGGGAGGCCTATCTCTGGAGGCCAACGTCCTGACTTTC. Its translation: CASSDGVAGGLSLEANVLTF.

This clone came up once. The DNA of the CDR3 is TGTGCCAGTGCCACCGGGTTTGGGACTGAAGCTTTCTTT. Its translation: CASATGFGTEAFF. This chain links TRBV19 with TRBJ1-1; D remains ambiguous. The germline CDR1 and CDR2 sequences are LNHDA and SQIVND (reference sequence). V lost 8 bases, J lost 5 bases, and 15 bases lay in between. The CDR3 is made up of 13 amino acids.

This sequence joins TRBV5-1 and TRBJ2-1; a possible D gene is TRBD2 (5 bases). V was pared by 1 base and J by 2 bases, with 10 bases between. The CDR3 spans 15 residues. From germline, CDR1 is SGHRS and CDR2 YFSETQ. This CDR3 is CASSLQSGPYNEQFF. CDR3 bases: TGCGCCAGCAGCTTGCAGAGCGGCCCCTACAATGAGCAGTTCTTC.

Relative to its sample, this clone is medium-sized (0.01 to 0.1%). V and J are TRBV5-6 and TRBJ2-7, with D hard to call. The CDR3 has 14 residues. V was pared by 0 bases and J by 3 bases, with 10 bases between. The germline gives CDR1 SGHDT, CDR2 YYEEEE. Written as DNA, the CDR3 is TGTGCCAGCAGCTTGGCACCGAACATCTACGAGCAGTACTTC. Protein product: CASSLAPNIYEQYF. Drawing the rest from reference TRBV5-6 and TRBJ2-7, the complete variable domain is DAGVTQSPTHLIKTRGQQVTLRCSPKSGHDTVSWYQQALGQGPQFIFQYYEEEERQRGNFPDRFSGHQFPNYSSELNVNALLLGDSALYLCASSLAPNIYEQYFGPGTRLTVT.

The gene calls are TRBV19 and TRBJ2-3, with 8 bases fitting TRBD2. The CDR3 is 14 amino acids. The V gene's germline CDR1 is LNHDA and CDR2 SQIVND (reference sequence). J gave up 6 bases and V 3 bases, and 5 bases lay outside the gene matches. This CDR3 is CASSIFPSGDTQYF. Here the CDR3 DNA reads TGTGCCAGTAGTATTTTCCCTAGCGGGGATACGCAGTATTTT.

This chain links TRBV27 with TRBJ2-1; TRBD2 agrees at 8 bases. Trimming took 2 bases from V and 5 from J; bases not matched to a gene: 2. The germline V gene has CDR1 MNHEY and CDR2 SMNVEV (reference sequence). This CDR3 contains 14 residues. The CDR3: CASSLAGGNNEQFF. Here the CDR3 DNA reads TGTGCCAGCAGTTTAGCGGGAGGCAACAATGAGCAGTTCTTC.

Notes on this clone: The junction and the germline gene differ at one end; a read error may be behind it. The J gene is TRBJ2-7, the V gene TRBV28; D is possibly TRBD1 (5 bases). Per germline, CDR1 MDHEN and CDR2 SYDVKM. The CDR3 is made up of 12 amino acids. The CDR3 sequence: CASSLRRDSPEF. The CDR3, as DNA: TGTGCCAGCAGTTTGAGGCGCGACAGCCCCGAATTC.

The chain couples TRBV4-2 to TRBJ2-1; the match to TRBD2 covers 11 bases. The germline V gene encodes CDR1 LGHNA and CDR2 YNFKEQ. V shed 0 bases, J shed 0 bases, and the junction held 4 bases outside the gene matches. This CDR3 has 18 residues. Here the CDR3 reads CASSQEGTSGSSYNEQFF. CDR3 nucleotide sequence: TGTGCCAGCAGCCAAGAAGGGACTAGCGGTAGCTCCTACAATGAGCAGTTCTTC.

The chain is built from TRBV3-1 (or the pseudogene TRBV3-2) and TRBJ2-5; possibly TRBD2 for D (5 bases). Germline CDR1 LGHDT, CDR2 YNNKEL (reference sequence). The CDR3 length is 14 residues. V lost 5 bases and J lost 3, with 13 bases in between. In DNA form, the CDR3 reads TGTGCCAGCAGCAGAACCGACGGGAAAGAGACCCAGTACTTC. Translated: CASSRTDGKETQYF.

The chain employs TRBV5-6 and TRBJ2-7; 7 positions match TRBD2. The CDR3 covers 12 residues. Per germline, CDR1 SGHDT and CDR2 YYEEEE. V gave up 8 bases and J gave up 2 bases; unmatched junction bases: 4. CDR3 sequence: CASASGPYEQYF. CDR3 nucleotide sequence: TGTGCCAGTGCTAGCGGACCCTACGAGCAGTACTTC. Filled out from reference TRBV5-6 and TRBJ2-7, the complete variable domain reads DAGVTQSPTHLIKTRGQQVTLRCSPKSGHDTVSWYQQALGQGPQFIFQYYEEEERQRGNFPDRFSGHQFPNYSSELNVNALLLGDSALYLCASASGPYEQYFGPGTRLTVT.

V gene TRBV19 combines with J gene TRBJ1-5; 9 bases align to TRBD1. Germline values: CDR1 LNHDA, CDR2 SQIVND (reference sequence). The CDR3 contains 17 residues. V shed 3 bases, J shed 4 bases, and the junction held 10 bases outside the gene matches. CDR3 coding DNA: TGTGCCAGTAGTATGGGACAGGGCACCCGGGGGAATCAGCCCCAGCATTTT. The encoded protein is CASSMGQGTRGNQPQHF. Based on the CDR3 plus reference TRBV19 and TRBJ1-5, the full variable domain is DGGITQSPKYLFRKEGQNVTLSCEQNLNHDAMYWYRQDPGQGLRLIYYSQIVNDFQKGDIAEGYSVSREKKESFPLTVTSAQKNPTAFYLCASSMGQGTRGNQPQHFGDGTRLSIL.

The V and J genes are TRBV20-1 and TRBJ1-1; D is unclear. Germline values: CDR1 DFQATT, CDR2 SNEGSKA (reference sequence). The CDR3 is 14 amino acids. Trimming cost V 3 bases and J 4 bases, with 15 bases left between them. The CDR3 spells CSASLPGYGTEAFF. The DNA for the CDR3 is TGCAGTGCTAGTCTGCCCGGGTATGGCACTGAAGCTTTCTTT.

This clone appeared once. The V call is TRBV28, the J call TRBJ2-7; 7 bases align to TRBD1. CDR1 is MDHEN and CDR2 is SYDVKM in the germline V gene. J was trimmed by 3 bases and V by 7 bases; bases with no gene match: 6. The CDR3 consists of 13 residues. CDR3 sequence reads: CASTSGQIYEQYF. CDR3 nucleotide sequence: TGTGCCAGCACGTCGGGACAGATCTACGAGCAGTACTTC. The full variable domain, rest sourced from reference TRBV28 and TRBJ2-7, is DVKVTQSSRYLVKRTGEKVFLECVQDMDHENMFWYRQDPGLGLRLIYFSYDVKMKEKGDIPEGYSVSREKKERFSLILESASTNQTSMYLCASTSGQIYEQYFGPGTRLTVT.